These 29 T cell receptor beta chains were sequenced from one sample in a study of shared clonotypes between healthy human individuals. Assay: immunoSEQ multiplex PCR; the TCRdb copy retains only in-frame clones and omits some. This sample has 1,500,000 or so clones; approximately 98.5% occur once, and the top ten carry roughly 0.36%. Sample: naive CD4+ T cells sorted from blood. The subset is: CD45RA+ positively selected. Source of these receptors: a man younger than 40 in good health.

This clone was observed once. The chain couples TRBV19 to TRBJ2-3, with D possibly matching TRBD1 (6 bases). Trimming left V 5 bases short and J 8 bases short, with 14 bases between. Germline-derived CDR1 and CDR2 are LNHDA and SQIVND (reference sequence). CDR3 length: 13 residues. The CDR3 loop is CASSDTGKRTQYF. The CDR3, as DNA: TGTGCCAGTAGTGATACAGGGAAGCGTACGCAGTATTTT.

The rearrangement joins TRBV9 to TRBJ2-7; 7 bases line up with TRBD1. The V gene end was trimmed by 0 bases and the J gene end by 5 bases; junction bases not matched to a gene: 8. Germline assignment: CDR1 SGDLS and CDR2 YYNGEE. The CDR3 extends over 15 amino acids. The CDR3 DNA reads as TGTGCCAGCAGCGTAGGTACAGGGGATTCCGACGAGCAGTACTTC. Translating it yields CASSVGTGDSDEQYF.

The CDR3 nucleotides are TGTGCCAGCAGATATATCGGGGGCGATCCTGAAAAACTGTTTTTT. This codes for CASRYIGGDPEKLFF. The rearrangement links TRBV6-5 to TRBJ1-4; maybe TRBD1 (6 bases). The CDR3 has 15 residues. The V gene lost 6 bases and the J gene lost 7 bases, with 18 bases spanning the gap. Germline loops: CDR1 MNHEY, CDR2 SVGAGI.

This chain uses TRBV5-5 with TRBJ2-2, with 8 bases lining up with TRBD1. This CDR3 spans 16 amino acids. Trimming at V came to 1 base and at J to 7 bases, leaving 9 bases not matched to a gene. Germline V gene sequence: CDR1 SGHKS, CDR2 YYEKEE (reference sequence). The chain's CDR3 is CASSLRVTGERGELFF. CDR3 in DNA: TGTGCCAGCAGCTTGCGCGTGACAGGGGAACGCGGGGAGCTGTTTTTT.

The chain joins TRBV5-6 to TRBJ1-1; D ambiguous. The CDR3 loop spans 14 amino acids. Trimming shortened V by 5 bases and J by 4 bases, and 15 bases separated the two germline ends. Germline loops: CDR1 SGHDT, CDR2 YYEEEE. The CDR3 coding sequence is TGTGCCAGCAGTTTAGACCGGCGGAGCACTGAAGCTTTCTTT. Translating gives CASSLDRRSTEAFF.

A word on this clone: Other DNA sequences within the sample encode an identical CDR3. This chain uses TRBV11-2 with TRBJ2-7; 10 positions match TRBD2. Germline CDR1 SGHAT, CDR2 FQNNGV. Germline trimming cut 5 bases from V and 6 bases from J; bases unmatched to any gene: 7. The CDR3 length is 14 residues. Written as DNA, the CDR3 is TGTGCCAGCAGCCAGCTAGCGGGAGAGGGCGAGCAGTACTTC. Its translation: CASSQLAGEGEQYF.

V gene TRBV10-3 combines with J gene TRBJ2-7, with no clear D. The CDR3 runs 15 residues. CDR1 and CDR2 from the germline V gene are ENHRY and SYGVKD. V was shortened by 2 bases and J by 3 bases, with 14 bases between the two germline ends. The CDR3 spells CAISEVPGPYYEQYF. The DNA for the CDR3 is TGTGCCATCAGTGAGGTCCCTGGACCCTACTACGAGCAGTACTTC.

The chain is built from TRBV7-3 and TRBJ2-1; D gene unclear. V was pared by 6 bases and J by 5 bases, with 11 bases between. Germline V gene sequence: CDR1 SGHTA, CDR2 FQGTGA. The CDR3 is 13 residues long. The CDR3 DNA is TGTGCCAGCAGTCTAGGGATCCACAATGAGCAGTTCTTC. Amino acids: CASSLGIHNEQFF.

For this clone: This sample also contains other DNA sequences that code for the same CDR3. In DNA form, the CDR3 reads TGTGCCAGCAGCTTGGGCCCCGAGCAGTTCTTC. As protein: CASSLGPEQFF. The chain carries TRBV5-6 and TRBJ2-1; no firm D call. Germline V gene data show CDR1 as SGHDT and CDR2 as YYEEEE. The CDR3 consists of 11 residues. The V end was cut by 0 bases, the J end by 10 bases, with 5 bases between.

This clone was recorded once. J is TRBJ2-1 and V is TRBV5-1, with a possible D match to TRBD1 (6 bases). Deletions cut 2 bases from V and 6 bases from J, with 15 bases between. Per germline, CDR1 SGHRS and CDR2 YFSETQ. The CDR3 extends over 15 amino acids. The CDR3 bases are TGCGCCAGCAGCTTCCCGGGTCCCAGGGGCAATGAGCAGTTCTTC. As protein: CASSFPGPRGNEQFF.

Concerning this clone: Other DNA sequences in this specimen translate into the identical CDR3. The rearrangement joins TRBV5-4 to TRBJ2-3; 9 nucleotides match TRBD2. CDR3 length equals 15 residues. J lost 2 bases, V lost 2 bases, and 3 bases had no gene match. The germline V gene has CDR1 SGHNT and CDR2 YYREEE (reference sequence). This CDR3 reads CASSLGGRATDTQYF. The DNA for the CDR3 is TGTGCCAGCAGCTTAGGCGGGAGGGCCACAGATACGCAGTATTTT.

As regards this clone: The same CDR3 also results from other DNA sequences found in this sample. The chain joins TRBV5-1 to TRBJ2-7; D remains ambiguous. The V and J ends lost 0 bases and 2 bases respectively, with 6 bases between them. Germline assignment: CDR1 SGHRS and CDR2 YFSETQ. The CDR3 extends over 13 amino acids. The CDR3 DNA reads as TGCGCCAGCAGCTTGGGGACGCCCTACGAGCAGTACTTC. Translated, it gives CASSLGTPYEQYF.

This clone was found once. The chain couples TRBV13 to TRBJ1-5, with D unclear. V was shortened by 3 bases and J by 1 base, with 7 bases between the two germline ends. CDR1 is PRHDT and CDR2 is FYEKMQ in the germline V gene (reference sequence). The CDR3 extends over 14 amino acids. DNA for the CDR3: TGTGCCAGCAGCTTCTCTGGCAGCAATCAGCCCCAGCATTTT. Protein product: CASSFSGSNQPQHF.

The rearrangement joins TRBV18 to TRBJ1-5; possible D gene TRBD1, 6 bases. Per germline, CDR1 KGHSH and CDR2 LQKENI. V dropped 1 base and J dropped 6 bases, with 16 bases sitting between them. This CDR3 is built from 16 residues. The CDR3 loop reads CASSPQLSGAGQPQHF. CDR3 DNA sequence: TGTGCCAGCTCACCACAGTTATCAGGGGCCGGTCAGCCCCAGCATTTT.

The rearrangement joins TRBV29-1 to TRBJ1-1; 7 bases fit TRBD1. The CDR3 loop spans 14 amino acids. Germline V lookup: CDR1 SQVTM, CDR2 ANQGSEA. V was pared by 4 bases and J by 1 base, with 6 bases of the junction left unmatched. DNA of the CDR3: TGCAGCGTTGGAGGGGGCAAGGGGAACACTGAAGCTTTCTTT. The encoded protein is CSVGGGKGNTEAFF.

The chain links TRBV25-1 to TRBJ1-1, with TRBD1 identical over 9 bases. The CDR3 has 15 residues. Per germline, CDR1 MGHDK and CDR2 SYGVNS. Trimming cost V 3 bases and J 3 bases; bases outside gene matches: 5. The CDR3 protein is CASSDRRQGDTEAFF. The CDR3 coding sequence is TGTGCCAGCAGTGATCGGAGACAGGGGGACACTGAAGCTTTCTTT.

This rearrangement joins TRBV19 to TRBJ1-1, with D hard to call. Germline CDR1 reads LNHDA; CDR2 reads SQIVND (reference sequence). This CDR3 spans 14 amino acids. Trimming left V 5 bases short and J 1 base short, with 11 bases between. The CDR3 nucleotides read TGTGCCAGTAGTCAGACAAGAACGAACACTGAAGCTTTCTTT. Translating it yields CASSQTRTNTEAFF.

This clone was seen just once. The CDR3 loop reads CSVDVSGLFNEQFF. The CDR3 DNA reads as TGCAGCGTTGACGTGTCGGGGCTGTTCAATGAGCAGTTCTTC. The rearrangement joins TRBV29-1 to TRBJ2-1; either TRBD1 or TRBD2 may fit D (5 bases each). Germline loops: CDR1 SQVTM, CDR2 ANQGSEA. V was trimmed by 3 bases and J by 6 bases, leaving 15 bases between them. The CDR3 is made up of 14 amino acids.

V usage is TRBV6-5 and J usage is TRBJ2-7; D gene uncertain. Trimming took off 0 bases at V and 1 base at J, with 10 bases between the two ends. The CDR3 extends over 15 amino acids. CDR1 MNHEY and CDR2 SVGAGI come from the germline V gene. The CDR3 spells CASSYSSKFSYEQYF. DNA for the CDR3: TGTGCCAGCAGTTACTCGTCCAAGTTTTCCTACGAGCAGTACTTC.

The gene calls are TRBV10-3 and TRBJ2-1; no definite D call. The CDR3 length is 15 residues. Germline-derived CDR1 and CDR2 are ENHRY and SYGVKD. Trimming removed 2 bases at V and 2 bases at J, with 10 bases between. The CDR3 reads CAISEQGRPYNEQFF. DNA of the CDR3: TGTGCCATCAGTGAGCAAGGGCGACCCTACAATGAGCAGTTCTTC.

This rearrangement joins TRBV18 to TRBJ2-1; D is possibly TRBD1 or TRBD2 (5 bases each). CDR3 size: 14 residues. From germline, CDR1 is KGHSH and CDR2 LQKENI. V lost 0 bases and J lost 8, with 11 bases in between. The DNA of the CDR3 is TGTGCCAGCTCACCACCCCCCGAGGGGCATGAGCAGTTCTTC. Amino acid sequence: CASSPPPEGHEQFF. The full variable domain, in which reference TRBV18 and TRBJ2-1 provide the parts outside the CDR3, is NAGVMQNPRHLVRRRGQEARLRCSPMKGHSHVYWYRQLPEEGLKFMVYLQKENIIDESGMPKERFSAEFPKEGPSILRIQQVVRGDSAAYFCASSPPPEGHEQFFGPGTRLTVL.

The chain links TRBV4-1 to TRBJ2-7; 9 nucleotides line up with TRBD2. From germline, CDR1 is MGHRA and CDR2 YSYEKL. The CDR3 consists of 19 residues. V shed 2 bases and J 1 base; nucleotides not matched to a gene: 15. The CDR3 loop reads CASSQSSETSGLLSYEQYF. In DNA form, the CDR3 reads TGCGCCAGCAGCCAATCCTCGGAGACTAGCGGCCTCTTATCCTACGAGCAGTACTTC.

The V and J genes are TRBV5-4 and TRBJ2-1; D is possibly TRBD2 (7 bases). Trimming cost V 3 bases and J 0 bases, with 13 bases left between them. The CDR3 runs to 16 residues. Germline assignment: CDR1 SGHNT and CDR2 YYREEE (reference sequence). In nucleotides, the CDR3 is TGTGCCAGCAGCTGGGAGGGGGGATTCTCCTACAATGAGCAGTTCTTC. Translation gives CASSWEGGFSYNEQFF.

The J gene is TRBJ2-1, the V gene TRBV28, with unresolved D. The CDR3 sequence is 16 residues long. V was trimmed by 8 bases and J by 6 bases, leaving 23 bases between them. CDR1 is MDHEN and CDR2 is SYDVKM in the germline V gene. CDR3 residues: CASPPYGSPRFNEQFF. CDR3 DNA sequence: TGTGCCAGCCCACCATACGGCTCCCCCAGATTCAATGAGCAGTTCTTC.

The V and J genes are TRBV20-1 and TRBJ2-3, with D tentatively TRBD2 (5 bases). Germline-derived CDR1 and CDR2 are DFQATT and SNEGSKA (reference sequence). The ends were cut back, 5 bases at V and 5 bases at J, with 5 bases in the middle. The CDR3 is made up of 10 amino acids. The DNA for the CDR3 is TGCAGTGCTGGAGGAGATACGCAGTATTTT. Protein product: CSAGGDTQYF.

The chain combines TRBV6-5 with TRBJ1-3; D might be TRBD1 (6 bases). CDR1 MNHEY and CDR2 SVGAGI come from the germline V gene. This CDR3 has 15 amino acids. V was trimmed by 6 bases and J by 0 bases, leaving 12 bases between them. CDR3 DNA: TGTGCCAGCAGCCTACAGGGATACTCTGGAAACACCATATATTTT. It is translated as CASSLQGYSGNTIYF.

This clone showed up just once. The rearrangement uses TRBV18 and TRBJ2-7, with D hard to call. This CDR3 has 16 residues. Germline V gene lookup returns CDR1 KGHSH and CDR2 LQKENI. The ends were cut back, 2 bases at V and 2 bases at J, with 16 bases in the middle. The DNA of the CDR3 is TGTGCCAGCTCACCAGTTGTTAGCCCCACTACCTACGAGCAGTACTTC. Translated: CASSPVVSPTTYEQYF.

V gene TRBV19 combines with J gene TRBJ1-1; no clear D gene. CDR3 length equals 16 residues. V lost 3 bases and J lost 1, with 15 bases in between. Germline V lookup: CDR1 LNHDA, CDR2 SQIVND (reference sequence). The CDR3 bases are TGTGCCAGTAGTATCTCAAACCCGCCGTGGAACACTGAAGCTTTCTTT. This encodes CASSISNPPWNTEAFF.

This clone was recorded only once. Other DNA variants within this sample encode the same CDR3. The chain employs TRBV18 and TRBJ2-7; TRBD1 is a possible D gene (6 bases). In germline, CDR1 is KGHSH, CDR2 LQKENI. CDR3 size: 13 residues. Deletions cut 3 bases from V and 4 bases from J, with 10 bases between. The CDR3 DNA sequence: TGTGCCAGCTCACCGGGCAGGGGTTACGAGCAGTACTTC. Translation gives CASSPGRGYEQYF.